This TCR beta chain was identified during a study of human T cells and chemical hapten exposure. In the study overall: Alopecia universalis, totalis or areata was present in patients who were mostly female.

Trimming stripped 4 bases from V and 3 bases from J, with 12 bases between. This CDR3 region has 14 residues. The germline V gene has CDR1 MNHEY and CDR2 SMNVEV (reference sequence). TCRdb called the RACE reads again in MiXCR, with one record for every CDR3 protein. This table holds a few hundred thousand distinct CDR3 sequences, over 6% found once. Study findings and constraints: Versus controls, expanded TCRs had significantly more large CDR3 similarity clusters. More PT1 expanded TCRs went with higher patch test scores.

Noted time point: patch test 2, 6 weeks after DPC sensitization. Sample treatment: therapeutic diphenylcyclopropenone sensitization with weekly scalp DPC. Each donor was an alopecia patient between 18 and 70 years of age who qualified for DPC. A word on this clonotype: Its cognate antigen is unknown.

The genes are TRBV27 and TRBJ1-1, with D tentatively TRBD1 (5 bases). Sequenced here: whole blood, sampled in connection with sensitization to the hapten diphenylcyclopropenone (DPC). This TCR was recovered from a woman in her late teens or twenties with alopecia areata. Some clones in this sample may be carry-over from other donors' samples. The CDR3 bases are TGTGCCAGCAGTTCAAGGGACTGGGACACTGAAGCTTTCTTT. Translation gives CASSSRDWDTEAFF.